This T cell receptor (beta chain) is drawn from a study of early T cells in non-severe SARS-CoV-2 infection. Overall study context: Chains from this unsorted whole-blood bulk RNA could not be paired.

The TCR library protocol was used to attach unique molecular identifiers. These identifiers were attached to individual cDNA molecules. Via MiXCR, TCRdb re-called the 5' RACE reads, giving one row per CDR3 protein. The table has 70,000 to 85,000 distinct CDR3 sequences, 10% to 15% seen once; the top ten hold approximately 3.9%. V dropped 6 bases and J dropped 6 bases, with 14 bases sitting between them. Germline assignment: CDR1 KGHSH and CDR2 LQKENI. CDR3 length: 13 residues. This clonotype was obtained from an adult who was a healthcare worker with PCR-confirmed SARS-CoV-2 infection or an uninfected control (not recorded which). This chain links TRBV18 with TRBJ1-1; no clear D. The sample taken for sequencing was whole blood. CDR3 DNA sequence: TGTGCCAGCTCCCACCTAGCCAGCTCTGAAGCTTTCTTT. Translation gives CASSHLASSEAFF.